The sequence of this T cell receptor (beta chain) was determined in a study of T cells in pancreatic ductal adenocarcinoma. Study findings and constraints: Enrichment of CD45RO+ effector over naive T cells in tumors may bias clonality.

No neoadjuvant therapy was given to the selected pancreatic ductal adenocarcinoma patients before their surgery. V lost 9 bases and J lost 7; bases outside the gene matches: 12. CDR3 length: 13 residues. CDR1 MNHEY and CDR2 SVGAGI come from the germline V gene. Libraries were prepared by immunoSEQ multiplex PCR; TCRdb keeps only in-frame clonotypes and omits some of them. The table includes about 97,000 clones, nearly 95% detected once. In the case of this clone: What it binds is not known.

The chain uses TRBV6-5 and TRBJ2-7; 7 bases fit TRBD1. This TCR derives from a human donor with pancreatic ductal adenocarcinoma. Material for sequencing was PBMCs. Here the CDR3 DNA reads TGTGCCAGTAACGGACAGGAGCTTGGAGAGCAGTACTTC. This sequence encodes CASNGQELGEQYF.